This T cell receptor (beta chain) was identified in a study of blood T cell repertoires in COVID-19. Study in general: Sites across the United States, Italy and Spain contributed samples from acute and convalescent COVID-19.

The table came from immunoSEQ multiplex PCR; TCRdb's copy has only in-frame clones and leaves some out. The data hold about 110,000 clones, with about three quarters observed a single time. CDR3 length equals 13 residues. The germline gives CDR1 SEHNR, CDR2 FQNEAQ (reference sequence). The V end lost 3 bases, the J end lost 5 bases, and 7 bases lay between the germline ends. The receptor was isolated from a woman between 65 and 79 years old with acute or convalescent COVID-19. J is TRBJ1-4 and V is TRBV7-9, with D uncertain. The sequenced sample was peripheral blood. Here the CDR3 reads CASSFARNEKLFF. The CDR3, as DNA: TGTGCCAGCAGCTTTGCCCGGAATGAAAAACTGTTTTTT.